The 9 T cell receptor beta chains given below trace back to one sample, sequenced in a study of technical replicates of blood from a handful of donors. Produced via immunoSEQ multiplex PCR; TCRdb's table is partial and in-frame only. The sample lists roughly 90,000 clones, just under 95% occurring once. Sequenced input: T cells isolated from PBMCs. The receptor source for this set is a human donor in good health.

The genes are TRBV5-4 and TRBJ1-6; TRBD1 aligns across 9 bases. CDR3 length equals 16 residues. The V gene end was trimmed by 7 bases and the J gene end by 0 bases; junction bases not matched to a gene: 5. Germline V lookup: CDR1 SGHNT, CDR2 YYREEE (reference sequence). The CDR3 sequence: CASGDRGSSYNSPLHF. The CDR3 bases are TGTGCCAGCGGAGACAGGGGGAGCTCCTATAATTCACCCCTCCACTTT. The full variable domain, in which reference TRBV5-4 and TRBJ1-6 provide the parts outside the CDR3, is ETGVTQSPTHLIKTRGQQVTLRCSSQSGHNTVSWYQQALGQGPQFIFQYYREEENGRGNFPPRFSGLQFPNYSSELNVNALELDDSALYLCASGDRGSSYNSPLHFGNGTRLTVT.

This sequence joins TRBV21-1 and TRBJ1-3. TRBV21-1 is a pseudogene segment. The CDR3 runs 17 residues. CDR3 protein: CASSKKSPPCSGNTIYF. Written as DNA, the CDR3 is TGTGCCAGCAGCAAAAAAAGCCCGCCCTGCTCTGGAAACACCATATATTTT.

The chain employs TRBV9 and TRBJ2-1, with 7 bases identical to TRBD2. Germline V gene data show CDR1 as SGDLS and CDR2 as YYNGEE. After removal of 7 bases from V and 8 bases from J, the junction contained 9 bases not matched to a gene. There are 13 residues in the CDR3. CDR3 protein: CASQFLAGDEQFF. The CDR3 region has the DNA TGTGCCAGCCAGTTCTTAGCGGGCGATGAGCAGTTCTTC.

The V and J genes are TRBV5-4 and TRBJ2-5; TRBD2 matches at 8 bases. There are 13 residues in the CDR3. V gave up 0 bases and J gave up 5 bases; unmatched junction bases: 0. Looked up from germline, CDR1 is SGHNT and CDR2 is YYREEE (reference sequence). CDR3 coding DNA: TGTGCCAGCAGCTTGGGACTAGCGGAGACCCAGTACTTC. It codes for CASSLGLAETQYF.

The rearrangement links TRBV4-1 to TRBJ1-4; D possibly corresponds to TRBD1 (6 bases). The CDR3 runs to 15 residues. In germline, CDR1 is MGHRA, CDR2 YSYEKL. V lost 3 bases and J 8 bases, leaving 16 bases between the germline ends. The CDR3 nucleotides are TGCGCCAGCAGCCAGACAGGAGTATCTCGGGAAAAACTGTTTTTT. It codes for CASSQTGVSREKLFF.

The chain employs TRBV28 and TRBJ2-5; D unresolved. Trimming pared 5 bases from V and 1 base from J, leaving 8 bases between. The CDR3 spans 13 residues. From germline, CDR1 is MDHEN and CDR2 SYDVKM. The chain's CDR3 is CASSPYVQETQYF. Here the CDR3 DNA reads TGTGCCAGCAGTCCCTACGTCCAAGAGACCCAGTACTTC.

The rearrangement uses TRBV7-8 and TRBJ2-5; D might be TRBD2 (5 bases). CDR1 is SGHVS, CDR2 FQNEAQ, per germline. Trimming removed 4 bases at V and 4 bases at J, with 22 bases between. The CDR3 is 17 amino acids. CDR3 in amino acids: CASSSARIGRVLETQYF. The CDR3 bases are TGTGCCAGCAGCTCTGCCCGGATAGGGCGGGTTTTAGAGACCCAGTACTTC.

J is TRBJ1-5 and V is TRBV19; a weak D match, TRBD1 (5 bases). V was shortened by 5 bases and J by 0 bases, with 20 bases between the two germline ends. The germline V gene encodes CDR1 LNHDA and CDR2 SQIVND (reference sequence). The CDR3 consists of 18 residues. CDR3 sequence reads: CASSPTGTFTYSNQPQHF. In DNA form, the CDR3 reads TGTGCCAGTAGTCCTACCGGGACTTTCACCTATAGCAATCAGCCCCAGCATTTT. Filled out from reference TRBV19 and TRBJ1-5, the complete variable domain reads DGGITQSPKYLFRKEGQNVTLSCEQNLNHDAMYWYRQDPGQGLRLIYYSQIVNDFQKGDIAEGYSVSREKKESFPLTVTSAQKNPTAFYLCASSPTGTFTYSNQPQHFGDGTRLSIL.

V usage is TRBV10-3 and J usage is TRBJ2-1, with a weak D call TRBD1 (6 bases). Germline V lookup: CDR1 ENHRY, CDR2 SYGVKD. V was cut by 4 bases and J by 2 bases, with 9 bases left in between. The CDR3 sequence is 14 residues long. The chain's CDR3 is CAISGGRTYNEQFF. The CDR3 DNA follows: TGTGCCATCAGTGGGGGGCGAACCTACAATGAGCAGTTCTTC.